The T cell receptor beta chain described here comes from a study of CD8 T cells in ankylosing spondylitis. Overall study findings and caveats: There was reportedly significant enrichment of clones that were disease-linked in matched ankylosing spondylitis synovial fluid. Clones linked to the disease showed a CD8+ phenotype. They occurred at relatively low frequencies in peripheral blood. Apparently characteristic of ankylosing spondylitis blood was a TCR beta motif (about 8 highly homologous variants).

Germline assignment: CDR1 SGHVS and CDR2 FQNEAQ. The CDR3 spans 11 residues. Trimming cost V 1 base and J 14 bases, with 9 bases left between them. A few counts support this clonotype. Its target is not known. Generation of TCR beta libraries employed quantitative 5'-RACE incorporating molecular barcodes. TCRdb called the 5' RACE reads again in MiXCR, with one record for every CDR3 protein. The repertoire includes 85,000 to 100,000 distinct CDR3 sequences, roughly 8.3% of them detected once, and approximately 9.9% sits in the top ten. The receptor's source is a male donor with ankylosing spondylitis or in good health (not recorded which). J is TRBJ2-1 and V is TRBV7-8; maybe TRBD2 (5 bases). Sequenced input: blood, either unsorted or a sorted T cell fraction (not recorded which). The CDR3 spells CASSLGSVEFF. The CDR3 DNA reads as TGTGCCAGCAGCTTAGGTAGCGTGGAGTTCTTC. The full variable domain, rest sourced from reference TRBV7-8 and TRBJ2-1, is GAGVSQSPRYKVAKRGQDVALRCDPISGHVSLFWYQQALGQGPEFLTYFQNEAQLDKSGLPSDRFFAERPEGSVSTLKIQRTQQEDSAVYLCASSLGSVEFFGPGTRLTVL.